This T cell receptor beta chain appears in the sequencing data of a study of cytotoxic CD8 clonotypes in ibrutinib-treated CLL. CDR1 is LGHNT, CDR2 FRNRAP, per germline. The CDR3 runs 13 residues. V gave up 6 bases and J gave up 11 bases, with 17 bases separating them. This clone was seen just once. Clones were read by immunoSEQ multiplex PCR, and TCRdb kept only the in-frame ones, dropping some. Among around 70,000 clones listed, over 75% were seen once. The TCR sequence derives from a human donor with chronic lymphocytic leukemia. This sequence joins TRBV12-5 and TRBJ1-5; D perhaps matches TRBD1 (5 bases). Source: PBMCs, taken at disease progression, from a patient treated with ibrutinib. CDR3 amino acids: CASGLDLRGTQHF. The CDR3 coding sequence is TGTGCTAGTGGACTGGACTTGCGGGGGACCCAGCATTTT.